These 25 T cell receptor beta chains came from one sample sequenced in a study of metastatic and nonmetastatic thyroid tumors. TCRdb reanalyzed the PCR reads via MiXCR. The sample has approximately 25,000 clones; approximately 13% are singletons. Patients were all untreated before their thyroid surgery. Material: blood. The receptors here all came from a female donor with papillary thyroid cancer or a benign thyroid nodule (not recorded which). Some clones in this sample may be carry-over from other donors' samples.

In its sample, this clone was seen many times. The chain couples TRBV30 to TRBJ2-3; 7 bases align to TRBD1. Germline CDR1 is GTSNPN and CDR2 is SVGIG (reference sequence). V lost 5 bases, J lost 4 bases, and 3 bases stayed unmatched. This CDR3 is built from 12 residues. The CDR3 nucleotides read TGTGCCTGGGAACAGGGGTCAGATACGCAGTATTTT. Its protein product is CAWEQGSDTQYF.

This clone was recorded a few times. V usage is TRBV6-5 and J usage is TRBJ1-3, with D maybe TRBD1 (5 bases). The V end lost 4 bases, the J end lost 0 bases, and 10 bases lay between the germline ends. Germline values: CDR1 MNHEY, CDR2 SVGAGI. The CDR3 has 15 amino acids. CDR3 sequence reads: CASSLRGNSGNTIYF. The CDR3 nucleotides read TGTGCCAGCAGTTTGAGGGGAAACTCTGGAAACACCATATATTTT.

The table lists this clone with many counts. The chain carries TRBV11-1 and TRBJ2-1; D unclear. V was clipped by 4 bases and J by 8 bases, with 15 bases between them. The CDR3 has 14 residues. In germline, CDR1 is SGHAT, CDR2 FQDESV (reference sequence). CDR3 in amino acids: CASSSHSLRDEQFF. The DNA of the CDR3 is TGTGCCAGCAGCTCCCATAGTTTAAGGGATGAGCAGTTCTTC.

This clone was seen repeatedly, ten times or more. A much larger clone differs from this one at a single base, so this may be a read error. This rearrangement joins TRBV9 to TRBJ1-2, with D possibly being TRBD1 (6 bases). The germline V gene has CDR1 SGDLS and CDR2 YYNGEE. This CDR3 is 15 amino acids long. CDR3 loop: CASSVGGGRGYGYAF. The DNA of the CDR3 is TGTGCCAGCAGCGTAGGAGGGGGGCGCGGGTATGGCTACGCCTTC.

This clone has at least ten counts. The genes are TRBV9 and TRBJ1-1, with 7 bases matching TRBD1. CDR1 SGDLS and CDR2 YYNGEE come from the germline V gene. Trimming removed 3 bases from V and 6 bases from J; junction bases left unmatched: 8. The CDR3 extends over 14 amino acids. CDR3 sequence: CASSAQTGISEAFF. CDR3 coding DNA: TGTGCCAGCAGCGCCCAGACAGGGATATCTGAAGCTTTCTTT.

The count of this clone is one. V is TRBV20-1 and J is TRBJ2-1; 11 bases fit TRBD2. This CDR3 region has 15 residues. CDR1 is DFQATT and CDR2 is SNEGSKA in the germline V gene (reference sequence). The trim removed 5 bases at V and 2 bases at J, leaving 5 bases unmatched. The DNA for the CDR3 is TGCAGTGCTCGGACTAGCGGGCTAACCTACAATGAGCAGTTCTTC. As protein: CSARTSGLTYNEQFF.

At least ten counts were recorded for this clone. The J gene is TRBJ2-1, the V gene TRBV10-2; D possibly corresponds to TRBD1 (5 bases). Germline assignment: CDR1 WSHSY and CDR2 SAAADI. Deletions cut 0 bases from V and 2 bases from J, with 11 bases between. The CDR3 is 16 residues long. CDR3 in amino acids: CASSESRQGPYNEQFF. In nucleotides, the CDR3 is TGCGCCAGCAGTGAGTCGCGGCAGGGCCCCTACAATGAGCAGTTCTTC.

This clone is medium-sized by share. This chain links TRBV11-2 with TRBJ2-7; tentatively, D is TRBD1 or TRBD2 (5 bases each). The germline gives CDR1 SGHAT, CDR2 FQNNGV. V was pared by 0 bases and J by 1 base, with 16 bases between. CDR3 length: 17 amino acids. CDR3 sequence reads: CASSLDNPGLSSYEQYF. The CDR3 nucleotides are TGTGCCAGCAGCTTAGATAACCCGGGGCTTTCATCCTACGAGCAGTACTTC.

This clone was observed at least ten times. The CDR3 nucleotides read TGTGCCAGCAGCATCAGGGGAATATATGGCTACACCTTC. It specifies CASSIRGIYGYTF. The chain joins TRBV7-9 to TRBJ1-2; D may be TRBD1 (6 bases). Trimming removed 5 bases at V and 5 bases at J, with 12 bases between. Germline CDR1 is SEHNR and CDR2 is FQNEAQ (reference sequence). The CDR3 consists of 13 residues.

This clone is categorized as medium-sized. The rearrangement links TRBV7-2 to TRBJ2-7; 10 bases line up with TRBD2. V gave up 5 bases and J gave up 3 bases; unmatched junction bases: 10. The germline gives CDR1 SGHTA, CDR2 FQGNSA. CDR3 size: 16 residues. The CDR3 spells CASSILAGEFFYEQYF. In DNA, the CDR3 is TGTGCCAGCAGCATTCTAGCGGGAGAGTTTTTCTACGAGCAGTACTTC.

This clone was observed at least ten times. V and J are TRBV7-8 and TRBJ2-1; 12 nucleotides agree with TRBD2. The CDR3 has 15 amino acids. V shed 5 bases, J shed 5 bases, and the junction held 4 bases outside the gene matches. Germline values: CDR1 SGHVS, CDR2 FQNEAQ. The CDR3 nucleotides are TGTGCCAGCAGCCAACTAGCGGGAGGCCACAATGAGCAGTTCTTC. As protein: CASSQLAGGHNEQFF.

This clone counts as large (0.1 to 1%). The J gene is TRBJ2-1, the V gene TRBV30; no clear D gene. This CDR3 contains 16 residues. Trimming cost V 2 bases and J 7 bases, with 21 bases left between them. Germline CDR1 GTSNPN, CDR2 SVGIG (reference sequence). CDR3 nucleotide sequence: TGTGCCTGGAGTCCTTGGTGGCTCAGAAGAAGGAATGAGCAGTTCTTC. It yields the protein CAWSPWWLRRRNEQFF.

The table lists this clone with a few counts. This may be a read error, as it is one base from a much larger clone. Lacking the conserved final phenylalanine or tryptophan, this CDR3 likely reflects a read error. The rearrangement links TRBV6-1 to TRBJ2-3, with D tentatively TRBD1 or TRBD2 (6 bases each). The CDR3 contains 14 residues. Germline V gives CDR1 MNHNS, CDR2 SASEGT. V lost 6 bases and J 4 bases, leaving 14 bases between the germline ends. This chain's CDR3 is CASRRGLSPDTQYS. DNA of the CDR3: TGTGCCAGCAGACGGGGGCTCTCCCCAGATACGCAGTATTCT.

There are many counts of this clone. This chain joins TRBV5-1 and TRBJ2-1; D unclear. The CDR3 length is 12 residues. V gave up 0 bases and J gave up 8 bases, with 6 bases separating them. Germline CDR1 and CDR2: SGHRS and YFSETQ. CDR3 DNA sequence: TGCGCCAGCAGCTTGGTAGGGTATGAGCAGTTCTTC. Its translation: CASSLVGYEQFF.

This clone has ten or more counts. The rearrangement links TRBV6-2 or TRBV6-3 to TRBJ2-1, with TRBD1 matching over 9 bases. The CDR3 runs 13 residues. V dropped 6 bases and J dropped 6; count of bases not matched to a gene: 3. The germline gives CDR1 MNHEY, CDR2 SVGEGT. CDR3: CASSPDRGNEQFF. DNA of the CDR3: TGTGCCAGCAGCCCGGACAGGGGCAATGAGCAGTTCTTC.

The sample holds many counts of this clone. The rearrangement uses TRBV7-6 and TRBJ1-2, with TRBD1 matching over 7 bases. The CDR3 has 14 residues. CDR1 is SGHVS and CDR2 is FNYEAQ in the germline V gene. Trimming at V came to 3 bases and at J to 3 bases, leaving 4 bases not matched to a gene. CDR3 bases: TGTGCCAGCAGCTTGAACAGGGGATACTATGGCTACACCTTC. Its protein is CASSLNRGYYGYTF. Supplemented by reference TRBV7-6 and TRBJ1-2, the full variable domain reads GAGVSQSPRYKVTKRGQDVALRCDPISGHVSLYWYRQALGQGPEFLTYFNYEAQQDKSGLPNDRFSAERPEGSISTLTIQRTEQRDSAMYRCASSLNRGYYGYTFGSGTRLTVV.

This clone came up many times. The chain couples TRBV10-3 to TRBJ1-6; 7 bases agree with TRBD1. V lost 2 bases and J lost 2; bases outside the gene matches: 6. Germline V CDR1 and CDR2: ENHRY, SYGVKD. The CDR3 is made up of 17 amino acids. The CDR3 region has the DNA TGTGCCATCAGTGAGACCCGGGACAGCCCCTATAATTCACCCCTCCACTTT. It is translated as CAISETRDSPYNSPLHF.

This clone has ten or more counts. The chain carries TRBV20-1 and TRBJ2-1; possible D gene TRBD2, 6 bases. The ends were cut back, 6 bases at V and 8 bases at J, with 17 bases in the middle. This CDR3 region has 13 residues. CDR1 and CDR2 (germline): DFQATT, SNEGSKA (reference sequence). The CDR3, as DNA: TGCAGTGCGAGCAGACTAGTTTCTGATGAGCAGTTCTTC. Translation: CSASRLVSDEQFF.

The chain uses TRBV19 and TRBJ2-7; TRBD2 agrees at 9 bases. The germline CDR1 and CDR2 sequences are LNHDA and SQIVND (reference sequence). The CDR3 covers 15 residues. V gave up 4 bases and J gave up 3 bases; unmatched junction bases: 7. The CDR3 loop reads CASSTLGGGVYEQYF. For the CDR3, the DNA is TGTGCCAGTAGTACCCTAGGCGGGGGGGTCTACGAGCAGTACTTC.

The table lists this clone with many counts. The rearrangement links TRBV25-1 to TRBJ2-1, with 7 positions matching TRBD2. Unmatched junction bases numbered 13, after V lost 1 base and J lost 4 bases. The CDR3 is 18 residues long. Germline CDR1 is MGHDK and CDR2 is SYGVNS. The CDR3 region is CASSEWGASGSPYNEQFF. The CDR3 bases are TGTGCCAGCAGTGAATGGGGAGCTAGCGGATCACCTTACAATGAGCAGTTCTTC.

This clone has ten or more counts. The chain combines TRBV18 with TRBJ2-7; unclear D gene. From germline, CDR1 is KGHSH and CDR2 LQKENI. The V end lost 4 bases, the J end lost 1 base, and 11 bases lay between the germline ends. The CDR3 spans 14 residues. CDR3 loop: CASSQMDGSYEQYF. The CDR3 DNA follows: TGTGCCAGCTCACAGATGGACGGTTCCTACGAGCAGTACTTC.

This clone was counted many times. The chain carries TRBV11-3 and TRBJ1-1; D possibly corresponds to TRBD1 (6 bases). Germline V gives CDR1 SGHNT, CDR2 YENEEA. This CDR3 is 15 amino acids long. V gave up 1 base and J gave up 1 base, with 10 bases separating them. CDR3 in amino acids: CASSLGTATNTEAFF. The CDR3 DNA reads as TGTGCCAGCAGCTTAGGGACAGCCACGAACACTGAAGCTTTCTTT.

This clone was observed many times. The rearrangement joins TRBV6-6 to TRBJ2-1, with a tentative D call TRBD2 (6 bases). With 3 bases removed from V and 8 bases from J, the gap between germline ends came to 14 bases. Germline loops: CDR1 MNHNY, CDR2 SVGAGI (reference sequence). CDR3 size: 14 residues. CDR3 coding DNA: TGTGCCAGCAGTTATGCTAGCGTAGACGATGAGCAGTTCTTC. Its translation: CASSYASVDDEQFF.

This clone was recorded at least ten times. The chain carries TRBV27 and TRBJ2-3; a possible D gene is TRBD1 (6 bases). Trimming shortened V by 6 bases and J by 0 bases, and 16 bases separated the two germline ends. This CDR3 has 16 amino acids. Germline V gene sequence: CDR1 MNHEY, CDR2 SMNVEV (reference sequence). CDR3 loop: CASSPLGASSTDTQYF. Written as DNA, the CDR3 is TGTGCCAGCAGCCCTCTGGGGGCGTCTAGCACAGATACGCAGTATTTT.

Many counts were recorded for this clone. J is TRBJ2-1 and V is TRBV12-3 or TRBV12-4; 7 bases align to TRBD1. Trimming cost V 5 bases and J 4 bases; bases outside gene matches: 2. The CDR3 spans 13 residues. CDR3 amino acids: CASSKGQYNEQFF. The CDR3 DNA reads TGTGCCAGCAGTAAGGGACAGTACAATGAGCAGTTCTTC.